Sequencing of this T cell receptor beta chain was carried out in a study of PD-1 blockade in classical Hodgkin lymphoma. Concerning this clone itself: Its antigen is not identified.

Sequencing was performed with immunoSEQ multiplex PCR; in TCRdb, only in-frame clones are kept and a portion is missing. Here the sample spans around 20,000 clones, 79% being singletons. Patients all relapsed after autologous stem cell transplantation, and there was variation in brentuximab vedotin exposure. Responses achieved at best were complete response, partial response or progressive disease. Germline CDR1 and CDR2: LNHDA and SQIVND (reference sequence). CDR3 length: 14 amino acids. Trimming took 3 bases from V and 4 from J, leaving 9 bases between them. General study results and limits: Relative to healthy donors, newly diagnosed patients reportedly had lower baseline TCR diversity, which was reported as lower still in relapsed/refractory patients.

This receptor was identified in a human donor with classical Hodgkin lymphoma. Sequencing was performed on peripheral blood mononuclear cells (PBMCs), taken before the second cycle of nivolumab. The V and J genes are TRBV19 and TRBJ1-4; D uncertain. CDR3 sequence: CASSMQRINEKLFF. Here the CDR3 DNA reads TGTGCCAGTAGTATGCAGCGGATTAATGAAAAACTGTTTTTT. The full variable domain, in which reference TRBV19 and TRBJ1-4 provide the parts outside the CDR3, is DGGITQSPKYLFRKEGQNVTLSCEQNLNHDAMYWYRQDPGQGLRLIYYSQIVNDFQKGDIAEGYSVSREKKESFPLTVTSAQKNPTAFYLCASSMQRINEKLFFGSGTQLSVL.